The rows below give T cell receptor beta chains drawn from one sample of a study of cytomegalovirus exposure and HLA in healthy donors. Clones were sequenced by immunoSEQ multiplex PCR, and TCRdb holds only the in-frame ones, with some missing. Here the sample spans under 200,000 clones, about three quarters being singletons. The sequencing sample was made of PBMCs. These receptors all stem from a female donor in good health and CMV-seronegative. Both conserved end residues are part of each CDR3. The order of the fields is D gene, clone size, V gene, J gene, CDR3 protein, CDR3 DNA. The D gene is left open where the match is weak. Clone size appears in some rows only: once, few, many, or a class for an expanded clone.

D: NA
size: NA
V: TRBV9
J: TRBJ2-5
CDR3: CASSPIGHPGETQYF
DNA: TGTGCCAGCAGCCCGATCGGACATCCCGGGGAGACCCAGTACTTC

D: TRBD2
size: NA
V: TRBV28
J: TRBJ2-7
CDR3: CASSGGRLAGGEDEQYF
DNA: TGTGCCAGCAGTGGGGGAAGGCTAGCGGGAGGAGAGGACGAGCAGTACTTC

D: NA
size: few
V: TRBV6-6
J: TRBJ1-6
CDR3: CASSPGSQGKNSPLHF
DNA: TGTGCCAGCAGTCCTGGGTCACAGGGAAAAAATTCACCCCTCCACTTT

D: NA
size: few
V: TRBV19
J: TRBJ1-4
CDR3: CASSDRLTNEKLFF
DNA: TGTGCCAGTAGCGACAGACTCACTAATGAAAAACTGTTTTTT

D: NA
size: NA
V: TRBV11-2
J: TRBJ1-1
CDR3: CASSPQGDGEAFF
DNA: TGTGCCAGCAGCCCACAGGGAGACGGTGAAGCTTTCTTT

D: TRBD1
size: NA
V: TRBV10-1
J: TRBJ2-7
CDR3: CAGQGAEQYF
DNA: TGCGCCGGCCAGGGGGCCGAGCAGTACTTC

D: NA
size: NA
V: TRBV5-6
J: TRBJ2-3
CDR3: CASSRTDTQYF
DNA: TGTGCCAGCAGCCGGACAGATACGCAGTATTTT

D: TRBD1
size: NA
V: TRBV18
J: TRBJ1-1
CDR3: CASSPPRQGETEAFF
DNA: TGTGCCAGCTCACCACCGAGACAGGGGGAGACTGAAGCTTTCTTT

D: TRBD1
size: NA
V: TRBV7-6
J: TRBJ1-1
CDR3: CASSTLEGTAEAFF
DNA: TGTGCCAGCAGCACCTTAGAAGGGACAGCTGAAGCTTTCTTT

D: NA
size: NA
V: TRBV6-5
J: TRBJ1-1
CDR3: CASSYSNGAAEAFF
DNA: TGTGCCAGCAGTTACAGTAATGGGGCGGCTGAAGCTTTCTTT

D: NA
size: NA
V: TRBV28
J: TRBJ1-5
CDR3: CASMGGAGDQPQHF
DNA: TGTGCCAGCATGGGTGGGGCAGGGGACCAGCCCCAGCATTTT

D: NA
size: NA
V: TRBV4-1
J: TRBJ1-2
CDR3: CASSHDGGYGYTF
DNA: TGCGCCAGCAGCCATGACGGAGGCTATGGCTACACCTTC

D: NA
size: NA
V: TRBV6-5
J: TRBJ2-1
CDR3: CASSYLNSYNEQFF
DNA: TGTGCCAGCAGTTATCTAAACAGCTACAATGAGCAGTTCTTC

D: TRBD2
size: NA
V: TRBV4-3
J: TRBJ2-2
CDR3: CASSQEGLAGLNTGELFF
DNA: TGCGCCAGCAGCCAAGAGGGACTAGCGGGACTTAACACCGGGGAGCTGTTTTTT

D: TRBD1
size: NA
V: TRBV19
J: TRBJ1-1
CDR3: CASSIQGGGAEAFF
DNA: TGTGCCAGTAGTATTCAAGGAGGGGGCGCCGAAGCTTTCTTT

D: TRBD2
size: few
V: TRBV30
J: TRBJ2-4
CDR3: CAWSVRGGNIQYF
DNA: TGTGCCTGGAGTGTACGGGGGGGGAACATTCAGTACTTC

D: NA
size: NA
V: TRBV7-3
J: TRBJ1-3
CDR3: CASSLFSGTGNTIYF
DNA: TGTGCCAGCAGCTTATTCTCGGGTACTGGAAACACCATATATTTT

D: NA
size: NA
V: TRBV14
J: TRBJ1-1
CDR3: CASSQRGRNTEAFF
DNA: TGTGCCAGCAGCCAAAGGGGCAGGAACACTGAAGCTTTCTTT

D: NA
size: few
V: TRBV7-9
J: TRBJ1-4
CDR3: CASSRGIHNEKLFF
DNA: TGTGCCAGCAGCCGCGGGATTCATAATGAAAAACTGTTTTTT

D: TRBD1
size: NA
V: TRBV4-3
J: TRBJ2-7
CDR3: CASSQASTGMDEQYF
DNA: TGCGCCAGCAGCCAAGCCTCGACAGGGATGGACGAGCAGTACTTC

D: TRBD1
size: once
V: TRBV10-3
J: TRBJ2-7
CDR3: CAIRTGALTYEQYF
DNA: TGTGCCATCCGGACAGGGGCGCTGACCTACGAGCAGTACTTC

D: NA
size: NA
V: TRBV18
J: TRBJ2-5
CDR3: CASTDWRETQYF
DNA: TGTGCCAGCACGGACTGGAGGGAGACCCAGTACTTC

D: TRBD2
size: NA
V: TRBV7-2
J: TRBJ2-1
CDR3: CASSLGLAGGPSYNEQFF
DNA: TGTGCCAGCAGTCTCGGACTAGCGGGAGGCCCCTCCTACAATGAGCAGTTCTTC

D: NA
size: NA
V: TRBV28
J: TRBJ2-6
CDR3: CASSLWGGGSSGANVLTF
DNA: TGTGCCAGCAGTTTATGGGGGGGCGGGAGTTCTGGGGCCAACGTCCTGACTTTC

D: TRBD2
size: NA
V: TRBV4-3
J: TRBJ2-7
CDR3: CASSGGREGPYFEYPCEQYF
DNA: TGCGCCAGCAGCGGAGGCAGGGAGGGCCCTTACTTTGAGTATCCGTGCGAGCAGTACTTC

D: NA
size: NA
V: TRBV30
J: TRBJ1-6
CDR3: CAWSVHTNNSPLHF
DNA: TGTGCCTGGAGTGTACATACTAACAATTCACCCCTCCACTTT

D: NA
size: NA
V: TRBV30
J: TRBJ2-5
CDR3: CAWSVRGSPGKTQYF
DNA: TGTGCCTGGAGTGTACGGGGTTCACCGGGAAAGACCCAGTACTTC

D: NA
size: NA
V: TRBV18
J: TRBJ1-5
CDR3: CASSPPGQPQHF
DNA: TGTGCCAGCTCACCTCCCGGTCAGCCCCAGCATTTT

D: NA
size: NA
V: TRBV5-8
J: TRBJ1-3
CDR3: CASNRRAGSAIYF
DNA: TGTGCCAGCAATAGAAGGGCGGGGAGCGCCATATATTTT

D: NA
size: NA
V: TRBV4-3
J: TRBJ2-1
CDR3: CASSQDLGYWNEQFF
DNA: TGCGCCAGCAGCCAAGATCTGGGCTACTGGAATGAGCAGTTCTTC

D: NA
size: few
V: TRBV28
J: TRBJ1-6
CDR3: CASSLSLAGPLHF
DNA: TGTGCCAGCAGTTTATCACTCGCCGGGCCCCTCCACTTT

D: NA
size: NA
V: TRBV28
J: TRBJ2-5
CDR3: CASTPRRKPQETQYF
DNA: TGTGCCAGCACCCCCCGGCGGAAGCCGCAAGAGACCCAGTACTTC

D: NA
size: NA
V: TRBV20-1
J: TRBJ2-2
CDR3: CSAPYTGELFF
DNA: TGCAGTGCCCCATACACCGGGGAGCTGTTTTTT

D: TRBD1
size: NA
V: TRBV7-9
J: TRBJ1-5
CDR3: CASSSDRVQPQHF
DNA: TGTGCCAGCAGCTCTGACAGGGTACAGCCCCAGCATTTT

D: TRBD2
size: NA
V: TRBV2
J: TRBJ2-4
CDR3: CASSAGLASNIQYF
DNA: TGTGCCAGCAGTGCGGGACTAGCTTCAAACATTCAGTACTTC

D: NA
size: NA
V: TRBV30
J: TRBJ2-1
CDR3: CAWSPLISEQFF
DNA: TGTGCCTGGAGTCCCTTAATTTCTGAGCAGTTCTTC

D: TRBD1
size: NA
V: TRBV13
J: TRBJ2-2
CDR3: CASYRGNTGELFF
DNA: TGTGCCAGCTACAGGGGGAACACCGGGGAGCTGTTTTTT

D: NA
size: NA
V: TRBV7-9
J: TRBJ2-7
CDR3: CASGRATMGNEQYF
DNA: TGTGCCAGCGGCAGGGCGACGATGGGGAACGAGCAGTACTTC

D: NA
size: NA
V: TRBV2
J: TRBJ1-2
CDR3: CASSDSRDTYGYTF
DNA: TGTGCCAGCAGTGACTCCCGGGACACTTATGGCTACACCTTC

D: NA
size: NA
V: TRBV4-3
J: TRBJ1-3
CDR3: CASSPTGSGNTIYF
DNA: TGCGCCAGCAGCCCTACAGGCTCTGGAAACACCATATATTTT

D: TRBD2
size: few
V: TRBV6-4
J: TRBJ2-3
CDR3: CASSEGGGATDTQYF
DNA: TGTGCCAGCAGTGAGGGCGGGGGGGCCACAGATACGCAGTATTTT

D: TRBD2
size: NA
V: TRBV7-3
J: TRBJ2-7
CDR3: CASSRGSLNEQYF
DNA: TGTGCCAGCAGCCGCGGGAGTCTCAACGAGCAGTACTTC

D: TRBD2
size: NA
V: TRBV27
J: TRBJ2-1
CDR3: CASSLAAGGPNEQFF
DNA: TGTGCCAGCAGTTTAGCAGCGGGAGGGCCAAATGAGCAGTTCTTC

D: TRBD1
size: NA
V: TRBV7-2
J: TRBJ1-1
CDR3: CASSRDRTKTEAFF
DNA: TGTGCCAGCAGCCGGGACAGGACGAAGACTGAAGCTTTCTTT

D: NA
size: NA
V: TRBV11-1
J: TRBJ2-4
CDR3: CASSLAGQGRAKNIQYF
DNA: TGTGCCAGCAGCTTAGCCGGGCAGGGTAGGGCCAAAAACATTCAGTACTTC

D: NA
size: NA
V: TRBV19
J: TRBJ1-5
CDR3: CASSATGIVGSNQPQHF
DNA: TGTGCCAGTAGTGCCACAGGGATTGTTGGGAGCAATCAGCCCCAGCATTTT

D: TRBD1
size: NA
V: TRBV6-6
J: TRBJ2-7
CDR3: CASTPDREHEQYF
DNA: TGTGCCAGCACCCCGGACAGGGAACACGAGCAGTACTTC

D: TRBD1
size: NA
V: TRBV11-2
J: TRBJ2-2
CDR3: CASTRDRGTGELFF
DNA: TGTGCCAGCACTCGGGACAGGGGAACCGGGGAGCTGTTTTTT

D: NA
size: NA
V: TRBV7-9
J: TRBJ1-2
CDR3: CSSSLDIGRGGGPGYTF
DNA: TGTTCCAGCAGCTTAGATATAGGTCGTGGCGGGGGGCCTGGCTACACCTTC

D: NA
size: NA
V: TRBV30
J: TRBJ1-3
CDR3: CAWSPGGNTIYF
DNA: TGTGCCTGGAGTCCGGGGGGAAACACCATATATTTT

D: NA
size: NA
V: TRBV5-8
J: TRBJ2-2
CDR3: CASETTNLNTGELFF
DNA: TGTGCCAGCGAGACTACCAATCTGAACACCGGGGAGCTGTTTTTT

D: NA
size: NA
V: TRBV11-2
J: TRBJ1-1
CDR3: CASSFASTVGAEAFF
DNA: TGTGCCAGCAGCTTCGCGTCGACAGTTGGGGCTGAAGCTTTCTTT

D: NA
size: NA
V: TRBV19
J: TRBJ2-3
CDR3: CASSNLLGDTQYF
DNA: TGTGCCAGTAGTAACCTACTCGGAGATACGCAGTATTTT